This T cell receptor beta chain stems from a study of shared clonotypes between healthy human individuals. This CDR3 contains 13 residues. V lost 5 bases, J lost 5 bases, and 13 bases lay in between. The germline CDR1 and CDR2 sequences are SGHTA and FQGNSA. CD45RO-negative, CCR7-selected cells formed the naive CD8 fraction, which excluded terminally differentiated effector memory CD45RA+ cells. Clones were read by immunoSEQ multiplex PCR, and TCRdb kept only the in-frame ones, dropping some. The sample yields about 1,800,000 clones, about 95% seen once. Study-wide findings and caveats: It was expected that sequencing depth would affect clonotype sharing among donors. Rarefaction revealed incomplete sorted-subset sequencing despite large depth.

Details on this clone: The antigen is undetermined.

The V and J genes are TRBV7-2 and TRBJ2-7; D remains unclear. Sequencing used naive CD8+ T cells sorted from blood. The clonotype originates from a man aged 18 to 29 in good health. The CDR3 reads CASSTMIEHEQYF. DNA of the CDR3: TGTGCCAGCAGCACTATGATAGAACACGAGCAGTACTTC.